This record covers a single TCR beta chain. What it recognizes is unknown. This sample stems from a study of CD8+CD57+ T cells in acquired aplastic anemia. Study information: Mean DNA quantity obtained from sorted CD4+ and CD8+ cells was about 3.2 ug.

It was patients with CD8+CD57+ cell expansion by flow cytometry who were chosen for sequencing. Severe acquired aplastic anemia affected all patients. Trimming took off 6 bases at V and 8 bases at J, with 19 bases between the two ends. Germline V gives CDR1 MDHEN, CDR2 SYDVKM. This CDR3 is built from 14 residues. Genomic DNA acted as the template from which TCR beta VDJ combination and CDR3 sequence profiling were carried out. TCRdb recomputed calls from the reads with MiXCR, one row per CDR3 protein. The sample holds more than 95,000 distinct CDR3 sequences; over 30% are singletons and the top ten take around 2.5%. Study-level results: Patients had approximately 30 CD8+ CDR3 sequences in common with controls (the shared set). Patients and controls had CD8+ Simpson's diversity values that were not significantly distinct.

This rearrangement joins TRBV28 to TRBJ1-2; tentative D call: TRBD1 (5 bases). Source material: sorted CD4+, CD8+, or CD8+CD57+ T cells (not recorded which) from PBMCs. This TCR came from a human donor with aplastic anemia. CDR3 sequence reads: CASSLEGRVRGYTF. In nucleotides, the CDR3 is TGTGCCAGCAGCCTAGAGGGCAGGGTGCGAGGCTACACCTTC.